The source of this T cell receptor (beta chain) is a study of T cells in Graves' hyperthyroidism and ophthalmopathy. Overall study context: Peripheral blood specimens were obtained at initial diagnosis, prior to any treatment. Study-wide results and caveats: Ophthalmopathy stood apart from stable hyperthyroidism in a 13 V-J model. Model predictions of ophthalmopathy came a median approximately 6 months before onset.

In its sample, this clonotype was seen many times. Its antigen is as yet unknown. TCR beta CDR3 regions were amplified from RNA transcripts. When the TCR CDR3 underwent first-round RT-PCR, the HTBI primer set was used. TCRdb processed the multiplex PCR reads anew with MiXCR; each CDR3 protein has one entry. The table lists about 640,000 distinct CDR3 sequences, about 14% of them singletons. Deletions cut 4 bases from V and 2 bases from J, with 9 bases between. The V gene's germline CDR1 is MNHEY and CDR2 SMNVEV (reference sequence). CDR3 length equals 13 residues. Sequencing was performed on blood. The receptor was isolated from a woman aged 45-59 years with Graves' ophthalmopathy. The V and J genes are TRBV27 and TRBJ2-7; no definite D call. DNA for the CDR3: TGTGCCAGCAGTTCCGGCAAGCCCTACGAGCAGTACTTC. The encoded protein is CASSSGKPYEQYF.